The 24 T cell receptor beta chains below come from one sample, sequenced in a study of T cell repertoires in aging, cancer and after chemotherapy. TCR beta rearrangements were amplified from peripheral blood genomic DNA. Rearranged V-D-J TRB sequences were amplified with a mixed TRB-A/B primer pool. TCRdb reanalysed the multiplex PCR reads using MiXCR and keeps one entry per CDR3 protein. The sample has fewer than 9,500 distinct CDR3 sequences; roughly 56% are singletons. The sequencing sample was made of blood. Source of these receptors: a human donor with a solid tumor.

The chain recombines TRBV5-6 with TRBJ2-5; D unclear. The CDR3 extends over 13 amino acids. Trimming took 8 bases from V and 4 from J, leaving 15 bases between them. Germline values: CDR1 SGHDT, CDR2 YYEEEE. The CDR3 nucleotides are TGTGCCAGTACGGTGAACTCAGCAGAGACCCAGTACTTC. It codes for CASTVNSAETQYF.

The V gene is TRBV7-9, the J gene TRBJ2-3; D remains ambiguous. The germline V and J ends were trimmed by 3 bases and 0 bases, with 7 bases remaining between them. CDR1 SEHNR and CDR2 FQNEAQ come from the germline V gene (reference sequence). This CDR3 has 14 residues. The CDR3 DNA reads TGTGCCAGCAGCTTCCAGGCTAGCACAGATACGCAGTATTTT. This codes for CASSFQASTDTQYF. Full variable domain (rest looked up from reference TRBV7-9 and TRBJ2-3): DTGVSQNPRHKITKRGQNVTFRCDPISEHNRLYWYRQTLGQGPEFLTYFQNEAQLEKSRLLSDRFSAERPKGSFSTLEIQRTEQGDSAMYLCASSFQASTDTQYFGPGTRLTVL.

As to this clonotype: The germline gene is not matched at one end of the junction; a read error may be the cause. V and J are TRBV4-3 and TRBJ1-2; the match to TRBD1 covers 8 bases. The CDR3 contains 15 residues. Germline V gene lookup returns CDR1 LGHNA and CDR2 YSLEER. CDR3 sequence reads: CASSHKLQGGDGYTF. In nucleotides, the CDR3 is TGTGCCAGCAGCCACAAATTACAGGGGGGAGATGGCTACACCTTC.

CDR3 in DNA: TGCAGCGTCCCGGACAGGGCCTATACAGATACGCAGTATTTT. Encoded protein: CSVPDRAYTDTQYF. The genes are TRBV29-1 and TRBJ2-3; 8 nucleotides agree with TRBD1. Germline assignment: CDR1 SQVTM and CDR2 ANQGSEA. Trimming took 6 bases from V and 3 from J; bases not matched to a gene: 8. CDR3 size: 14 residues.

This chain joins TRBV7-9 and TRBJ1-2; D remains ambiguous. CDR1 SEHNR and CDR2 FQNEAQ come from the germline V gene (reference sequence). Trimming took off 1 base at V and 2 bases at J, with 5 bases between the two ends. This CDR3 contains 13 residues. CDR3 region: CASSLVGNYGYTF. In nucleotides, the CDR3 is TGTGCCAGCAGCTTAGTAGGGAACTATGGCTACACCTTC.

The chain joins TRBV27 to TRBJ2-7; 7 bases are a match to TRBD1. This CDR3 is 14 amino acids long. Germline loops: CDR1 MNHEY, CDR2 SMNVEV (reference sequence). With V trimmed by 2 bases and J by 6 bases, 7 bases remained unmatched. The CDR3 protein is CASSLTLTGSEQYF. DNA for the CDR3: TGTGCCAGCAGTTTAACTCTGACAGGGTCCGAGCAGTACTTC.

The V and J genes are TRBV30 and TRBJ1-5; no clear D. CDR1 is GTSNPN, CDR2 SVGIG, per germline (reference sequence). The V end lost 2 bases, the J end lost 6 bases, and 11 bases lay between the germline ends. The CDR3 runs 13 residues. The CDR3 region has the DNA TGTGCCTGGAGTCCGACCCCCCGTCAGCCCCAGCATTTT. It yields the protein CAWSPTPRQPQHF.

The CDR3 nucleotides are TGCAGTGCTAGTGGCAGGAATTCCGGGACAGGGAGGAACGGCTACACCTTC. It translates to CSASGRNSGTGRNGYTF. V usage is TRBV20-1 and J usage is TRBJ1-2, with 9 bases fitting TRBD1. The CDR3 extends over 17 amino acids. Germline trimming cut 3 bases from V and 8 bases from J; bases unmatched to any gene: 19. The germline V gene has CDR1 DFQATT and CDR2 SNEGSKA (reference sequence).

To note about this clonotype: One end of the junction is discordant with germline, which a read error may explain. The V call is TRBV6-1, the J call TRBJ2-3, with D possibly matching TRBD2 (6 bases). The CDR3 has 16 amino acids. From germline, CDR1 is MNHNS and CDR2 SASEGT. The CDR3 sequence is CASSEGLAPSTDTQYF. CDR3 coding DNA: TGTGCCAGTAGTGAAGGTCTAGCGCCTAGCACAGATACGCAGTATTTT.

There are a few counts of this clonotype. The chain is built from TRBV27 and TRBJ2-7, with 12 nucleotides matching TRBD2. The V gene's germline CDR1 is MNHEY and CDR2 SMNVEV (reference sequence). J gave up 3 bases and V 6 bases, and 3 bases lay outside the gene matches. The length of the CDR3 is 14 residues. The CDR3 DNA sequence: TGTGCCAGCAGCTGGACTAGCGGGAACTACGAGCAGTACTTC. It specifies CASSWTSGNYEQYF.

The CDR3 DNA reads as TGTGCCAGCAGCTTACTCCGCGCAACTAATGAAAAACTGTTTTTT. Translating gives CASSLLRATNEKLFF. V gene TRBV7-3 combines with J gene TRBJ1-4; no definite D call. The CDR3 sequence is 15 residues long. CDR1 is SGHTA, CDR2 FQGTGA, per germline. Trimming pared 2 bases from V and 0 bases from J, leaving 7 bases between.

The chain carries TRBV12-3 or TRBV12-4 and TRBJ2-1, with D possibly matching TRBD1 (6 bases). V was clipped by 6 bases and J by 10 bases, with 10 bases between them. The CDR3 consists of 11 residues. The CDR3 DNA sequence: TGTGCCAGCAGCTCAGGGGACGAGCAGTTCTTC. It codes for CASSSGDEQFF.

The chain is built from TRBV5-1 and TRBJ2-2; maybe TRBD1 (7 bases). Trimming pared 6 bases from V and 0 bases from J, leaving 15 bases between. Germline lookup yields CDR1 SGHRS and CDR2 YFSETQ. The CDR3 length is 16 residues. CDR3 bases: TGCGCCAGCACACCAGGGGGACTTCCGAACACCGGGGAGCTGTTTTTT. This gives the protein CASTPGGLPNTGELFF.

The chain couples TRBV7-6 to TRBJ2-1; 7 bases are a match to TRBD1. The V and J ends lost 2 bases and 6 bases, in that order; junction bases with no gene match: 7. This CDR3 is 15 amino acids long. Germline assignment: CDR1 SGHVS and CDR2 FNYEAQ. The CDR3 here is CASSLSQGVINEQFF. In nucleotides, the CDR3 is TGTGCCAGCAGCTTATCCCAGGGGGTTATCAATGAGCAGTTCTTC.

V and J are TRBV29-1 and TRBJ2-1; 11 bases are a match to TRBD1. CDR1 is SQVTM and CDR2 is ANQGSEA in the germline V gene. Trimming at V came to 1 base and at J to 8 bases, leaving 7 bases not matched to a gene. CDR3 length equals 15 residues. The CDR3 reads CSVEGVDRGRDEQFF. CDR3 bases: TGCAGCGTTGAAGGTGTGGACAGGGGGCGGGATGAGCAGTTCTTC.

This chain connects TRBV30 to TRBJ1-3; no firm D call. V lost 1 base to trimming and J lost 0 bases, with 4 bases between them. The CDR3 runs to 13 residues. Per germline, CDR1 GTSNPN and CDR2 SVGIG (reference sequence). The CDR3 protein is CAWSDNSGNTIYF. The CDR3 DNA sequence: TGTGCCTGGAGTGATAACTCTGGAAACACCATATATTTT.

The DNA of the CDR3 is TGTGCCAGCAGATCCACTAGCGGCTCCTACGAGCAGTACTTC. This gives the protein CASRSTSGSYEQYF. The rearrangement links TRBV5-4 to TRBJ2-7; 8 nucleotides line up with TRBD2. The CDR3 loop spans 14 amino acids. V shed 5 bases, J shed 0 bases, and the junction held 4 bases outside the gene matches. The germline V gene has CDR1 SGHNT and CDR2 YYREEE (reference sequence).

The chain employs TRBV5-4 and TRBJ1-3; D is unresolved. V lost 2 bases, J lost 2 bases, and 8 bases lay in between. The length of the CDR3 is 14 residues. The germline CDR1 and CDR2 sequences are SGHNT and YYREEE (reference sequence). Written as DNA, the CDR3 is TGTGCCAGCAGCTTTGTAGGAACTGGAAACACCATATATTTT. Amino acid sequence: CASSFVGTGNTIYF.

The chain couples TRBV19 to TRBJ2-5; no firm D call. CDR1 and CDR2 from the germline V gene are LNHDA and SQIVND (reference sequence). The CDR3 spans 13 residues. With 1 base removed from V and 6 bases from J, the gap between germline ends came to 9 bases. CDR3 sequence reads: CASSIGGRQTQYF. As DNA, the CDR3 is TGTGCCAGTAGTATAGGTGGACGGCAGACCCAGTACTTC.

Only one count was recorded for this clonotype. The rearrangement uses TRBV6-5 and TRBJ1-2, with D possibly TRBD1 on 6 matching bases. The V and J ends lost 5 bases and 4 bases respectively, with 8 bases between them. The CDR3 loop spans 12 amino acids. Germline assignment: CDR1 MNHEY and CDR2 SVGAGI. The CDR3 sequence is CASSQGIYGYTF. The CDR3 DNA reads as TGTGCCAGCAGTCAGGGGATCTATGGCTACACCTTC.

The chain employs TRBV10-2 and TRBJ2-7; 8 positions match TRBD2. The CDR3 contains 16 residues. The V gene end was trimmed by 6 bases and the J gene end by 3 bases; junction bases not matched to a gene: 13. The germline V gene has CDR1 WSHSY and CDR2 SAAADI. CDR3 region: CASREGPPAGVYEQYF. The CDR3 DNA reads TGCGCCAGCAGGGAGGGACCCCCAGCGGGAGTCTACGAGCAGTACTTC.

The rearrangement uses TRBV5-6 and TRBJ2-7, with D hard to call. The length of the CDR3 is 14 residues. CDR1 and CDR2 from the germline V gene are SGHDT and YYEEEE. The V and J ends lost 2 bases and 0 bases respectively, with 9 bases between them. The DNA of the CDR3 is TGTGCCAGCAGCTTATTGGGAAGCTCCTACGAGCAGTACTTC. Its protein is CASSLLGSSYEQYF.

The J gene is TRBJ2-7, the V gene TRBV20-1; the D gene could be TRBD1 or TRBD2 (5 bases each). This CDR3 comprises 14 residues. Trimming cost V 4 bases and J 0 bases, with 13 bases left between them. The V gene's germline CDR1 is DFQATT and CDR2 SNEGSKA (reference sequence). CDR3 DNA sequence: TGCAGTGCTAAAGGGACCCTAAGCTCCTACGAGCAGTACTTC. Translated, it gives CSAKGTLSSYEQYF.

The genes are TRBV13 and TRBJ2-7; D assignment may be TRBD1 or TRBD2 (7 bases each). Per germline, CDR1 PRHDT and CDR2 FYEKMQ (reference sequence). The CDR3 sequence is 15 residues long. With 4 bases removed from V and 3 bases from J, the gap between germline ends came to 16 bases. DNA of the CDR3: TGTGCCAGCAGCTCCTCAGGGGGGGTTCGCTACGAGCAGTACTTC. Protein product: CASSSSGGVRYEQYF.